Listed below are T cell receptor beta chains from one sample, sequenced in a study of blood T cells in healthy people across ages. TCRdb passed the 5' RACE reads through MiXCR, listing each CDR3 protein once. Of 1.5 million to 2 million distinct CDR3 sequences listed, 39% are singletons. The sequenced sample consisted of blood. The receptors shown here come from a human donor in good health. Each CDR3 is given with its conserved first and last residue. D genes are given only for firm matches. Clone size is not always given. Where it is, it says once, few, many or a class for expanded clones.

clone size	V gene	D gene	J gene	CDR3 DNA	CDR3 protein
-	TRBV6-6	-	TRBJ2-7	TGTGCCAGCAGTTACTCCTTGGCGGGACGCGAGCAGTACTTC	CASSYSLAGREQYF
few	TRBV4-1	-	TRBJ2-6	TGCGCCAGCAGCCAACCCACTCTCTCTGAGGCCAACGTCCTGACTTTC	CASSQPTLSEANVLTF
-	TRBV12-3/TRBV12-4	-	TRBJ2-7	TGTGCCAGCAGTTTCGTGTATCTGGCTGGTGCGGGGAATTTCCACGAGCAGTACTTC	CASSFVYLAGAGNFHEQYF
few	TRBV27	TRBD2	TRBJ2-5	TGTGCCAGCAGTCCCGGGGTAGCGGGGGGGACCCAAGAGACCCAGTACTTC	CASSPGVAGGTQETQYF
many	TRBV12-3/TRBV12-4	-	TRBJ1-2	TGTGCCAGCAGGGCCGGGACGGCATATGGCTACACCTTC	CASRAGTAYGYTF
-	TRBV6-2/TRBV6-3	-	TRBJ1-2	TGTGCCAGCAGTCGAGGGCAGGGTGCCCTCACCTTC	CASSRGQGALTF
-	TRBV12-3/TRBV12-4	-	TRBJ2-3	TGTGCCAGCAGTTCCGGGGGTACAGGAGATACGGAGTATTTT	CASSSGGTGDTEYF
-	TRBV7-9	-	TRBJ1-1	TGTGCCAGCAGCTTAGTGCAGGTACCCTTTGAAGCTTTCTTT	CASSLVQVPFEAFF
-	TRBV4-2	TRBD1	TRBJ1-2	TGTGCCAGCAGCCAGGGGGAACGACAGGGATTTTCTGGCTACACCTTC	CASSQGERQGFSGYTF
-	TRBV15	-	TRBJ2-7	TGTGCCACCAGCCTTATGCGGGGTTCGGACGAGCAGTACTTC	CATSLMRGSDEQYF
-	TRBV12-3/TRBV12-4	-	TRBJ1-2	TGTGCCAGCAGCCCAAGACAGATGGGACCAAACTATGGCTACACCTTC	CASSPRQMGPNYGYTF
few	TRBV30	-	TRBJ2-1	TGTGCCGGAGGGACCACAGAGACCCAGTTCTTC	CAGGTTETQFF
few	TRBV7-8	-	TRBJ2-7	TGTGCCAGCAGCCCCCGGGACAAATCCTACGAGCAGTACTTC	CASSPRDKSYEQYF
-	TRBV9	-	TRBJ1-2	TGTGCCAGCAGCATATCAGGGCCTGGCGGCTACACCTTC	CASSISGPGGYTF
-	TRBV9	-	TRBJ2-3	TGTGCCAGCAGCGTAAATCCCCGCAGGGCGTATACGCAGTATTTT	CASSVNPRRAYTQYF
few	TRBV29-1	TRBD1	TRBJ2-7	TGCAGCGTTGAAGGAACTCATGGGACAGGGGGCGAGCAGTACTTC	CSVEGTHGTGGEQYF
many	TRBV20-1	-	TRBJ2-3	TGCAGTGCTAGAGTGCAGAGCACAGATACGCAGTATTTT	CSARVQSTDTQYF
-	TRBV6-2/TRBV6-3	-	TRBJ1-1	TGTGCCAGCAGTTACTCGGAGGGTCCCGGTAACGGAGCTTTCTTT	CASSYSEGPGNGAFF
-	TRBV7-8	TRBD1	TRBJ1-1	TGTGCCAGCAGCCAACAGGGGGCAGCTTTCTTT	CASSQQGAAFF
-	TRBV28	-	TRBJ2-7	TGTGCCAGCAGTGCCCAAAGGGAGCTTCTCTCCTACGAGCAGTACTTC	CASSAQRELLSYEQYF
-	TRBV20-1	TRBD1	TRBJ2-2	TGCAGTGCTCGTCTAGGGGGCGAGGGCGGGGAGCTGTTTTTT	CSARLGGEGGELFF
-	TRBV6-6	-	TRBJ2-7	TGTGCCAGCAGTTACGACGGGGTAATCTCCTACGAGCAGTACTTC	CASSYDGVISYEQYF
-	TRBV4-1	TRBD1	TRBJ2-5	TGCGCCAGCAGCCAAGATATGATGGGGACAGCCGCACAAGAGACCCAGTACTTC	CASSQDMMGTAAQETQYF
few	TRBV29-1	-	TRBJ1-1	TGCAGCGTTGAGGGGCAGTATTCGAACACTGAAGCTTTCTTT	CSVEGQYSNTEAFF
many	TRBV12-3/TRBV12-4	-	TRBJ2-3	TGTGCCAACCGAACAGGTATCACAGATACGCAGTATTTT	CANRTGITDTQYF
-	TRBV9	-	TRBJ2-7	TGTGCCAGCAGCGTAGCTGGCAGCCCGAACGAGCAGTACTTC	CASSVAGSPNEQYF
-	TRBV2	-	TRBJ1-4	TGTGCCAGCAGGGGGGATTACGGTGAAAAACTGTTTTTT	CASRGDYGEKLFF
-	TRBV12-3/TRBV12-4	-	TRBJ1-2	TGTGCCAGCAGTTTATCTCGACTCAACTATGGCTACACCTTC	CASSLSRLNYGYTF
-	TRBV4-1	-	TRBJ2-5	TGCGCCAGCAGCGAAGAGGACGCGGAGACCCAGTACTTC	CASSEEDAETQYF
-	TRBV5-5	-	TRBJ1-2	TGTGCCAGCAGCTTGCGCAGGACGGAAACTAACTATGGCTACACCTTC	CASSLRRTETNYGYTF
few	TRBV2	TRBD1	TRBJ2-5	TGTGCCAGCAGCACGGGACAGGGTACGGCCCAGTACTTC	CASSTGQGTAQYF
few	TRBV5-4	TRBD1	TRBJ1-2	TGTGCCAGCAGCTTGGAGTCAGGGGGCAGGGGCTACACCTTC	CASSLESGGRGYTF
-	TRBV29-1	TRBD1	TRBJ2-4	TGCAGCGTTGAGGACAGGTCCCGACGAGTCGGGCAGTACTTC	CSVEDRSRRVGQYF
-	TRBV10-3	-	TRBJ1-5	TGTGCCATCAGCGAGGGAGGACACCAGCCCCAGCATTTT	CAISEGGHQPQHF
once	TRBV12-3/TRBV12-4	TRBD1	TRBJ1-3	TGTGCCAGCAGTCGAACGGTGATCACAGGGGGCGGAGGACAGGCGGACACCATATATTTT	CASSRTVITGGGGQADTIYF
-	TRBV6-2/TRBV6-3	-	TRBJ1-1	TGTGCCAGCAGGTATATAAGGATGAACACTGAAGCTTTCTTT	CASRYIRMNTEAFF
many	TRBV6-5	-	TRBJ1-2	TGTGCCAGCAGTCAAACTGGACCCTATGGCTACACCTTC	CASSQTGPYGYTF
-	TRBV14	-	TRBJ2-7	TGTGCCAGCAGCCCTACCGGGACTCCAACCTACGAGCAGTACTTC	CASSPTGTPTYEQYF
once	TRBV4-3	-	TRBJ1-6	TGCGCCAGCAGCCCCGGGACGGACACTTCAAATTCACCCCTCCACTTT	CASSPGTDTSNSPLHF
few	TRBV29-1	-	TRBJ1-2	TGCAGCGTTGGGGTATCGGATGGCTACACCTTC	CSVGVSDGYTF
few	TRBV27	-	TRBJ2-7	TGTGCCAGCAGTCCCCAGCATTTGGGGGCGCGGACCTACGAGCAGTACTTC	CASSPQHLGARTYEQYF
few	TRBV4-1	-	TRBJ1-2	TGCGCCAGCAGCCAAGTGGGGGGGAAGGCGGGCTACACCTTC	CASSQVGGKAGYTF
-	TRBV20-1	TRBD2	TRBJ2-1	TGCAGTGCTAGTCTAACTAGCGCTTACAATGAGCAGTTCTTC	CSASLTSAYNEQFF
few	TRBV29-1	-	TRBJ2-5	TGCAGCGTTCACCGGACTCAATTAGTGGAGACCCAGTACTTC	CSVHRTQLVETQYF
-	TRBV5-6	-	TRBJ2-5	TGTGCCAGCAGCTTGGTTATCGTACCATCGGAGACCCAGTACTTC	CASSLVIVPSETQYF
-	TRBV10-3	TRBD2	TRBJ2-5	TGTGCCATCAATCGGGGGGGAGCGGAAGAGACCCAGTACTTC	CAINRGGAEETQYF
few	TRBV7-9	-	TRBJ1-5	TGTGCCAGCAGCTCAGTCCAGGGCGGGCAGCCCCAGCATTTT	CASSSVQGGQPQHF
many	TRBV29-1	-	TRBJ2-5	TGCAGCGTTGGGGATGAGACCCAGTACTTC	CSVGDETQYF
few	TRBV19	-	TRBJ1-1	TGTGCCAGCAGCATAAGCCTGAACACTGAAGCTTTCTTT	CASSISLNTEAFF
few	TRBV6-2/TRBV6-3	-	TRBJ2-7	TGTGCCAGCAGTTCATGGATCTACGAGCAGTACTTC	CASSSWIYEQYF
few	TRBV29-1	-	TRBJ2-1	TGCAGCGTAAGACGGTTACTTAATGAGCAGTTCTTC	CSVRRLLNEQFF
-	TRBV25-1	TRBD1	TRBJ1-2	TGTGCCAGCAGTCTAACCGGGACAGGGGGCGTAGACTATGGCTACACCTTC	CASSLTGTGGVDYGYTF
-	TRBV6-6	-	TRBJ1-6	TGTGCCAGCAGAGCAGGGGAACAGGGTTATAATTCACCCCTCCACTTT	CASRAGEQGYNSPLHF
-	TRBV11-2	-	TRBJ2-7	TGTGCCAGCAGCCTCCCTCAGGGCACCCCACACCCCTACGAGCAGTACTTC	CASSLPQGTPHPYEQYF